The T cell receptor beta chain under discussion was sequenced for a study of glioma-infiltrating T cells after dendritic cell vaccination. The CDR3 consists of 13 residues. J gave up 5 bases and V 6 bases, and 8 bases lay outside the gene matches. Germline V gene lookup returns CDR1 SQVTM and CDR2 ANQGSEA. Input was 2 ug genomic DNA, or all available if less. Primers: 60 V beta forward and 13 J beta reverse. TCRdb's copy holds only in-frame clones and misses some; the assay was immunoSEQ multiplex PCR. The table records tens of thousands of clones, almost 85% of them present only once. The V call is TRBV29-1, the J call TRBJ1-2; TRBD1 matches 8 bases. This sequence originates from a human donor with glioblastoma. Source: blood, taken before dendritic cell vaccination. DNA for the CDR3: TGCAGCGTAGCAAGGACAGGGACTTATGGCTACACCTTC. This sequence encodes CSVARTGTYGYTF.